This T cell receptor beta chain was profiled in a study of regulatory dendritic cells for organ transplantation. Only one count was recorded for this clone. Antigen unknown. Germline CDR1 is SNHLY and CDR2 is FYNNEI. This CDR3 has 13 amino acids. The J segment lost 7 bases and the V segment lost 8 bases, leaving 9 bases of the junction unmatched. Study findings and constraints: Alloreactive memory CD8+ T cell pools varied considerably between individuals. Regulatory dendritic cells appeared to expand memory CD8+ clones less than mature ones. Memory T cells were less diverse than naive, with memory CD8+ most oligoclonal.

Naive CD45RA+ and memory CD45RO+ CD4+ or CD8+ T cells were FACS-sorted. Sequencing was performed with immunoSEQ multiplex PCR; in TCRdb, only in-frame clones are kept and a portion is missing. Here the sample spans 25,000 to 30,000 clones, roughly 79% being singletons. The receptor was isolated from a human donor in good health. Specimen: memory CD4+ T cells from blood. Subset noted: CD45RO+ memory T cells. The rearrangement joins TRBV2 to TRBJ1-1, with 8 bases lining up with TRBD1. Here the CDR3 DNA reads TGTGCCAGCGGGCTGACAGGGGAAGGTGAAGCTTTCTTT. Protein sequence: CASGLTGEGEAFF.